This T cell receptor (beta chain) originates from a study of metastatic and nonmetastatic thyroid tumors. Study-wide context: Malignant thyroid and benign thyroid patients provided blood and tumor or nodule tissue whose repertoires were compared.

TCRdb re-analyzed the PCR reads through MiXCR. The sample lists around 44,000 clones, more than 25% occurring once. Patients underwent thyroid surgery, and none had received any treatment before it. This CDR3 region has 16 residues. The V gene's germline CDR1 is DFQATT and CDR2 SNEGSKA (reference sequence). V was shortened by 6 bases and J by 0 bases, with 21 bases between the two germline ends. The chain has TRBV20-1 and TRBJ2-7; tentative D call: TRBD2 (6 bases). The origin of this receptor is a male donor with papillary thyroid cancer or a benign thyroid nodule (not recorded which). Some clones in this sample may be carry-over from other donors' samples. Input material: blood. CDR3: CSARIPSGRTSYEQYF. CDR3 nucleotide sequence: TGCAGTGCCAGAATACCGAGCGGGCGGACCTCCTACGAGCAGTACTTC.